The 3 T cell receptor beta chains presented below share a single source sample, sequenced in a study of blood T cells in healthy people across ages. The second PCR ran roughly 7 to 12 cycles with a sample-barcoded 5' primer and J-beta primers. TCRdb processed the 5' RACE reads anew with MiXCR; each CDR3 protein has one entry. This sample has about a million distinct CDR3 sequences, with more than 30% found just once. Sequencing was carried out using blood. The source is a man between 18 and 29 years old in good health.

The chain carries TRBV25-1 and TRBJ1-1, with unresolved D. Germline CDR1 MGHDK, CDR2 SYGVNS. The V gene lost 4 bases and the J gene lost 7 bases, with 13 bases spanning the gap. The CDR3 totals 13 residues. The CDR3: CASSGWVLGEAFF. The CDR3 region has the DNA TGTGCCAGCAGTGGATGGGTTCTGGGTGAAGCTTTCTTT.

The genes are TRBV7-2 and TRBJ1-4; 7 bases line up with TRBD1. CDR3 length: 15 residues. V lost 1 base to trimming and J lost 8 bases; unmatched junction nucleotides: 7. Germline CDR1 reads SGHTA; CDR2 reads FQGNSA. For the CDR3, the DNA is TGTGCCAGCAGCTTAGGAGGGGGGACAGAAGAAAAACTGTTTTTT. Protein sequence: CASSLGGGTEEKLFF.

This clonotype was detected only a few times. J is TRBJ1-2 and V is TRBV7-9; D is unresolved. Trimming took 11 bases from V and 0 from J, leaving 16 bases between them. Germline V lookup: CDR1 SEHNR, CDR2 FQNEAQ (reference sequence). The CDR3 runs 14 residues. The CDR3: CAGRGEAPNYGYTF. CDR3 in DNA: TGTGCCGGACGCGGGGAGGCGCCTAACTATGGCTACACCTTC.